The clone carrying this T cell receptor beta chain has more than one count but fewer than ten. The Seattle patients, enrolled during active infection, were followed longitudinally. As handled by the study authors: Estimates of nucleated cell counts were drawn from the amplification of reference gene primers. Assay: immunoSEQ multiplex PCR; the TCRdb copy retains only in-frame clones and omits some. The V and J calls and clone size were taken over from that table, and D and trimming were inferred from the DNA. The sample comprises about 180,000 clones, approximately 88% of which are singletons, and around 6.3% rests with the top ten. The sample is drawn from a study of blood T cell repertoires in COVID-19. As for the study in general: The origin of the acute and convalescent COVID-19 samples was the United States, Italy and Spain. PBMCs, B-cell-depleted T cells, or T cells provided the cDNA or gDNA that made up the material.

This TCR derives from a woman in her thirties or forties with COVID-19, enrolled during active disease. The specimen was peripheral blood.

CDR3 in amino acids: CASSLAPSGGSGGETQYF. CDR3 DNA: TGTGCCAGCAGCTTAGCCCCTAGCGGGGGATCCGGGGGAGAGACCCAGTACTTC. The chain carries TRBV11-2 and TRBJ2-5; 10 bases align to TRBD2. The CDR3 totals 18 residues. CDR1 is SGHAT, CDR2 FQNNGV, per germline. V lost 1 base and J lost 4; bases outside the gene matches: 12.